These 24 T cell receptor beta chains were all obtained from the same sample, sequenced in a study of blood T cell repertoires in COVID-19. Data came from immunoSEQ multiplex PCR; TCRdb stores just in-frame clones and leaves some out. The sample has about 200,000 clones, roughly nine tenths seen once; the top ten hold roughly 6%. The sample consisted of peripheral blood. These receptors all stem from a man aged 55 to 70 who had recovered from COVID-19.

This rearrangement joins TRBV30 to TRBJ2-5; 7 bases map to TRBD2. The CDR3 runs 15 residues. From germline, CDR1 is GTSNPN and CDR2 SVGIG (reference sequence). With 2 bases clipped from V and 3 bases from J, the junction kept 9 bases outside the gene matches. This CDR3 is CAWSTFQRGEETQYF. Written as DNA, the CDR3 is TGTGCCTGGAGTACCTTCCAGCGGGGTGAAGAGACCCAGTACTTC.

The chain is built from TRBV19 and TRBJ1-5; 10 positions agree with TRBD1. The CDR3 totals 15 residues. Per the germline V gene, CDR1 is LNHDA and CDR2 is SQIVND (reference sequence). V dropped 6 bases and J dropped 6; count of bases not matched to a gene: 8. DNA for the CDR3: TGTGCCAGTAGGACCCGGACAGGGGGGGTTCAGCCCCAGCATTTT. Translated: CASRTRTGGVQPQHF.

The rearrangement links TRBV6-5 to TRBJ1-2; 7 positions agree with TRBD1. V gave up 0 bases and J gave up 7 bases; unmatched junction bases: 8. The germline gives CDR1 MNHEY, CDR2 SVGAGI. The CDR3 runs 15 residues. Written as DNA, the CDR3 is TGTGCCAGCAGTTACTCGACGCGGACAGGTATTGGCTACACCTTC. It encodes CASSYSTRTGIGYTF.

The chain couples TRBV5-1 to TRBJ2-5; TRBD1 matches 8 bases. Trimming at V came to 1 base and at J to 5 bases, leaving 7 bases not matched to a gene. The CDR3 length is 15 residues. Germline loops: CDR1 SGHRS, CDR2 YFSETQ. This chain's CDR3 is CASSLQGAVGETQYF. The CDR3, as DNA: TGCGCCAGCAGCTTGCAGGGGGCGGTCGGTGAGACCCAGTACTTC.

This chain connects TRBV25-1 to TRBJ2-7; 9 nucleotides line up with TRBD1. V shed 7 bases and J 2 bases; nucleotides not matched to a gene: 3. CDR3 length equals 13 residues. Germline CDR1 is MGHDK and CDR2 is SYGVNS. CDR3 nucleotide sequence: TGTGCCAGCAATGGACAGGGGACCTACGAGCAGTACTTC. Its protein is CASNGQGTYEQYF.

V is TRBV9 and J is TRBJ2-5; possibly TRBD1 for D (6 bases). The CDR3 has 13 residues. The germline gives CDR1 SGDLS, CDR2 YYNGEE. V was clipped by 4 bases and J by 4 bases, with 11 bases between them. The CDR3 here is CASSLTRGETQYF. CDR3 nucleotide sequence: TGTGCCAGCAGCCTTACCAGGGGAGAGACCCAGTACTTC.

The chain recombines TRBV4-3 with TRBJ1-2; 12 bases are shared with TRBD1. V gave up 1 base and J gave up 4 bases; unmatched junction bases: 4. The CDR3 sequence is 16 residues long. Germline V lookup: CDR1 LGHNA, CDR2 YSLEER. This chain's CDR3 is CASSQAWGQGAYGYTF. CDR3 DNA sequence: TGCGCCAGCAGCCAAGCCTGGGGACAGGGGGCCTATGGCTACACCTTC.

The chain joins TRBV11-3 to TRBJ2-5; TRBD2 matches at 7 bases. J lost 5 bases, V lost 5 bases, and 11 bases had no gene match. Looked up from germline, CDR1 is SGHNT and CDR2 is YENEEA. This CDR3 region has 15 residues. The CDR3: CASSQAGRERETQYF. CDR3 coding DNA: TGTGCCAGCAGCCAAGCGGGGAGAGAACGGGAGACCCAGTACTTC.

The count of this clone is one. The chain links TRBV7-2 to TRBJ2-1; TRBD2 is a possible D gene (6 bases). V was cut by 1 base and J by 9 bases, with 13 bases left in between. Germline V gene data show CDR1 as SGHTA and CDR2 as FQGNSA. This CDR3 is built from 14 residues. The CDR3 DNA reads TGTGCCAGCAGCTTAGTCCAGCGGGTCGGTGAGCAGTTCTTC. It translates to CASSLVQRVGEQFF.

The genes are TRBV3-1 (or the pseudogene TRBV3-2) and TRBJ2-7; D not resolved. From germline, CDR1 is LGHDT and CDR2 YNNKEL (reference sequence). The V and J ends lost 1 base and 3 bases respectively, with 10 bases between them. The CDR3 length is 14 residues. DNA of the CDR3: TGTGCCAGCAGCCAAGGGCTCAGTAACTACGAGCAGTACTTC. This translates into CASSQGLSNYEQYF.

The chain uses TRBV7-9 and TRBJ1-2, with unresolved D. V was pared by 5 bases and J by 3 bases, with 10 bases between. This CDR3 comprises 13 residues. Germline CDR1 and CDR2: SEHNR and FQNEAQ (reference sequence). The CDR3 DNA is TGTGCCAGCAGCCCCATTAGTGACTATGGCTACACCTTC. This codes for CASSPISDYGYTF.

The V gene is TRBV11-3, the J gene TRBJ2-5, with a weak D call TRBD2 (6 bases). V was cut by 0 bases and J by 5 bases, with 10 bases left in between. This CDR3 has 14 residues. The germline V gene encodes CDR1 SGHNT and CDR2 YENEEA. In DNA, the CDR3 is TGTGCCAGCAGCTTAGACGGCGGGACCGAGACCCAGTACTTC. As protein: CASSLDGGTETQYF.

This clone was detected once. This chain uses TRBV4-3 with TRBJ1-1; D is unresolved. Germline V gene sequence: CDR1 LGHNA, CDR2 YSLEER. The V and J ends lost 0 bases and 4 bases respectively, with 9 bases between them. The CDR3 runs 14 residues. CDR3 nucleotide sequence: TGCGCCAGCAGCCAAGAGATAGGAGGCACTGAAGCTTTCTTT. Protein product: CASSQEIGGTEAFF.

J is TRBJ2-7 and V is TRBV18; tentatively, D is TRBD1 (6 bases). The CDR3 consists of 14 residues. CDR1 and CDR2 (germline): KGHSH, LQKENI. Trimming pared 4 bases from V and 7 bases from J, leaving 17 bases between. The CDR3 DNA reads as TGTGCCAGCTCACTCCCCTCTCAGGGGCTTGAGCAGTACTTC. Translation: CASSLPSQGLEQYF.

CDR3 in amino acids: CASSSNHQERNVQYF. The CDR3 coding sequence is TGTGCCAGCAGTTCCAACCACCAGGAACGGAATGTTCAGTACTTC. The V gene is TRBV7-8, the J gene TRBJ2-4; D is ambiguous. The germline CDR1 and CDR2 sequences are SGHVS and FQNEAQ. The germline V and J ends were trimmed by 6 bases and 11 bases, with 23 bases remaining between them. The CDR3 has 15 amino acids.

This chain connects TRBV27 to TRBJ2-4, with D uncertain. V gave up 4 bases and J gave up 6 bases, with 10 bases separating them. From germline, CDR1 is MNHEY and CDR2 SMNVEV (reference sequence). The CDR3 has 13 amino acids. The CDR3 spells CASSSEPVNIQYF. DNA for the CDR3: TGTGCCAGCAGTTCGGAGCCTGTAAACATTCAGTACTTC.

This sequence joins TRBV7-7 and TRBJ2-7; TRBD2 aligns across 7 bases. The junction had 6 bases not matched to a gene; V was cut back by 1 base and J by 3 bases. CDR3 size: 15 residues. Germline V gene sequence: CDR1 SSHAT, CDR2 FNYEAQ (reference sequence). DNA for the CDR3: TGTGCCAGCAGCTTAGGGGGGGGTCCCCTCTACGAGCAGTACTTC. Translating it yields CASSLGGGPLYEQYF.

V usage is TRBV12-2 and J usage is TRBJ2-7; whether TRBD2, the table's D call, matches the DNA was not checked. TRBV12-2 is termed a pseudogene. The CDR3 spans 15 residues. The CDR3 DNA reads TGTGCAAGTCGCTTAGGGACTAGCGGGAGTTACGAGCAGTACTTC. This codes for CASRLGTSGSYEQYF.

The chain combines TRBV7-6 with TRBJ1-6; 8 nucleotides agree with TRBD1. Germline loops: CDR1 SGHVS, CDR2 FNYEAQ. After removal of 4 bases from V and 10 bases from J, the junction contained 12 bases not matched to a gene. The CDR3 is made up of 16 amino acids. The CDR3 nucleotides are TGTGCCAGCAGCTCCCGGACAGGGCAAGGGGACTCACCCCTCCACTTT. Translated, it gives CASSSRTGQGDSPLHF.

The chain employs TRBV5-8 and TRBJ1-1; 8 nucleotides line up with TRBD1. This CDR3 region has 15 residues. The trim removed 4 bases at V and 5 bases at J, leaving 10 bases unmatched. The V gene's germline CDR1 is SGHTS and CDR2 YDEGEE. As DNA, the CDR3 is TGTGCCAGCAGCCAGACCGGACAGGGAAGGACTGAAGCTTTCTTT. Protein: CASSQTGQGRTEAFF.

This rearrangement joins TRBV7-6 to TRBJ2-7; TRBD1 matches 9 bases. CDR1 is SGHVS and CDR2 is FNYEAQ in the germline V gene. After removal of 0 bases from V and 7 bases from J, the junction contained 10 bases not matched to a gene. The CDR3 is 16 residues long. The CDR3 protein is CASSLAETGGSREQYF. CDR3 DNA: TGTGCCAGCAGCTTAGCAGAGACAGGGGGGTCGAGGGAGCAGTACTTC.

The chain employs TRBV19 and TRBJ1-2; TRBD1 matches 8 bases. With V trimmed by 4 bases and J by 4 bases, 8 bases remained unmatched. This CDR3 has 15 amino acids. Germline V CDR1 and CDR2: LNHDA, SQIVND (reference sequence). The CDR3 nucleotides read TGTGCCAGTAGTAGGACCGGACAGGGCGTCTATGGCTACACCTTC. Translated, it gives CASSRTGQGVYGYTF.

The chain couples TRBV28 to TRBJ1-2; 7 positions match TRBD1. J was trimmed by 4 bases and V by 6 bases; bases with no gene match: 8. Germline CDR1 MDHEN, CDR2 SYDVKM. The CDR3 length is 14 residues. Here the CDR3 reads CASRYDRDSYGYTF. As DNA, the CDR3 is TGTGCCAGCAGATACGACAGGGATAGCTATGGCTACACCTTC.

V gene TRBV24-1 combines with J gene TRBJ1-2; D call uncertain. Trimming removed 5 bases from V and 10 bases from J, with 13 bases in between. Germline CDR1 is KGHDR and CDR2 is SFDVKD. The CDR3 runs to 12 residues. Here the CDR3 DNA reads TGTGCCACCAGTGTTCGGGGAATCGCCTACACCTTC. This gives the protein CATSVRGIAYTF.